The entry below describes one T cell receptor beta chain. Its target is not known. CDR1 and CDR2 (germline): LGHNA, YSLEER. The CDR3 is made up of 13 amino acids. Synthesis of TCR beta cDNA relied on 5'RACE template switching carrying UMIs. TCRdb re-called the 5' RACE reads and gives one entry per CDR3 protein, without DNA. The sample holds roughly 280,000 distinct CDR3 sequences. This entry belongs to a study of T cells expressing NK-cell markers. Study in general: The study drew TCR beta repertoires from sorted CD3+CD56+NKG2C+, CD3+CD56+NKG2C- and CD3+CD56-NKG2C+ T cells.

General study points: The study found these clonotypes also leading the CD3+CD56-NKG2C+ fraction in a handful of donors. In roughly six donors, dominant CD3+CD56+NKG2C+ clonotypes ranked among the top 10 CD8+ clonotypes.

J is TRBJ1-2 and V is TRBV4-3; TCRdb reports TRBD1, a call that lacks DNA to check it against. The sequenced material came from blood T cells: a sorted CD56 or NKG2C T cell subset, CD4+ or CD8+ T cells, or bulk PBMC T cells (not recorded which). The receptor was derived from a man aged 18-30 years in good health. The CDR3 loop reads CASSQEQGGGYTF.